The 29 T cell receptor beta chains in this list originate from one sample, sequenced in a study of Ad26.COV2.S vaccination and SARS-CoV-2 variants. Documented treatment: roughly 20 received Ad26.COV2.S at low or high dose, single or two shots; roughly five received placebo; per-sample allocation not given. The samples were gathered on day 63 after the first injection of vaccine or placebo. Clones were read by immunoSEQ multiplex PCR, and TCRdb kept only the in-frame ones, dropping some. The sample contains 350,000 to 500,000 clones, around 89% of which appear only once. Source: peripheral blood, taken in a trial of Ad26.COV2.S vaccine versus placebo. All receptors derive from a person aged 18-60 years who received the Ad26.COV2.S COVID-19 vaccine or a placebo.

The CDR3 here is CASSSARSSGANVLTF. The CDR3 bases are TGTGCCAGCAGCTCAGCCCGGAGCTCTGGGGCCAACGTCCTGACTTTC. This chain uses TRBV7-9 with TRBJ2-6, with D unresolved. Trimming took off 4 bases at V and 0 bases at J, with 10 bases between the two ends. Germline loops: CDR1 SEHNR, CDR2 FQNEAQ (reference sequence). CDR3 length: 16 residues.

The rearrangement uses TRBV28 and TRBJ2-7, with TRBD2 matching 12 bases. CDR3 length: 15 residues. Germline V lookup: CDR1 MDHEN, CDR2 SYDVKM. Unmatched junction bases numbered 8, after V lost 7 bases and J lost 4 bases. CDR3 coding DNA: TGTGCCAGCAACGCCGGACTAGCGGGAAATTACGAGCAGTACTTC. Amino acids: CASNAGLAGNYEQYF.

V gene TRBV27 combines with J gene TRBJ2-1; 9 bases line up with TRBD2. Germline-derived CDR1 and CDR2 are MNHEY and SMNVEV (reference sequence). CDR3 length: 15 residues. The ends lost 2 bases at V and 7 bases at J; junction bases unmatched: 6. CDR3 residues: CASSLGLAGVNEQFF. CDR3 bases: TGTGCCAGCAGTTTAGGGTTAGCGGGGGTAAATGAGCAGTTCTTC.

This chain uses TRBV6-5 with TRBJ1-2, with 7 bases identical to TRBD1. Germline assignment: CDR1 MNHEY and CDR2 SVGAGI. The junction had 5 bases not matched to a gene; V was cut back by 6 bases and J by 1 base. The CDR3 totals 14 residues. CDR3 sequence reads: CASRGTDRNYGYTF. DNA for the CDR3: TGTGCCAGCAGGGGGACAGATCGTAACTATGGCTACACCTTC.

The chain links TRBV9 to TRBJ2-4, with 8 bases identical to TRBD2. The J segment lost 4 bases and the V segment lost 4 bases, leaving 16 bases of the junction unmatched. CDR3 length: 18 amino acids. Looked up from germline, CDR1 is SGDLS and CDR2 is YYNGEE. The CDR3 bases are TGTGCCAGCAGCCCCTACCCGAAAGCAGCGGGAGCGAAAAACATTCAGTACTTC. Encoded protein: CASSPYPKAAGAKNIQYF.

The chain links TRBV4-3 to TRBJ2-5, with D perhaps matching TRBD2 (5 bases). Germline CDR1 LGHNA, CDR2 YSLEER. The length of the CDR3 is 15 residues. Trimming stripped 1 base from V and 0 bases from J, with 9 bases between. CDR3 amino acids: CASSQGTSYQETQYF. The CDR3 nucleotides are TGCGCCAGCAGCCAAGGGACTTCGTACCAAGAGACCCAGTACTTC.

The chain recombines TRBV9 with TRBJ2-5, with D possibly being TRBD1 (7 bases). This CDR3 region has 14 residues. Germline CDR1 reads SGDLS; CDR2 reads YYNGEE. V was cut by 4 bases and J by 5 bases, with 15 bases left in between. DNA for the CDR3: TGTGCCAGCAGCATCCGACAGGGAGGTGAGACCCAGTACTTC. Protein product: CASSIRQGGETQYF.

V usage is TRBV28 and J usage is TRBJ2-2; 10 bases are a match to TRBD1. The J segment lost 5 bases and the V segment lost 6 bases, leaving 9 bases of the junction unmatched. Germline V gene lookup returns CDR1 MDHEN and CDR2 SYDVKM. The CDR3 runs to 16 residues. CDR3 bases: TGTGCCAGCAGCTCAGTCCCGGGACAGGGGACCGGGGAGCTGTTTTTT. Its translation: CASSSVPGQGTGELFF.

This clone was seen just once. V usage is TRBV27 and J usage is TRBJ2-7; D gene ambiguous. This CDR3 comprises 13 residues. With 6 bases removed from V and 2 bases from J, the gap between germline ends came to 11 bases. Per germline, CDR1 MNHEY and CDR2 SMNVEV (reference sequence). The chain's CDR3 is CASSLSPAYEQYF. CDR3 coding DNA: TGTGCCAGCAGCCTTTCTCCTGCCTACGAGCAGTACTTC.

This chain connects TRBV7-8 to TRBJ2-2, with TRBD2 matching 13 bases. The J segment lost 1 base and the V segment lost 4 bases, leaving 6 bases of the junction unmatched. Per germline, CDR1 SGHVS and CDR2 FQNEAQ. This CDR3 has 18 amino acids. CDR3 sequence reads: CASSSRTSGGVNTGELFF. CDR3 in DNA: TGTGCCAGCAGCTCCAGGACTAGCGGGGGTGTGAACACCGGGGAGCTGTTTTTT. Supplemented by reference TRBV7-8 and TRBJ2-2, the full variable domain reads GAGVSQSPRYKVAKRGQDVALRCDPISGHVSLFWYQQALGQGPEFLTYFQNEAQLDKSGLPSDRFFAERPEGSVSTLKIQRTQQEDSAVYLCASSSRTSGGVNTGELFFGEGSRLTVL.

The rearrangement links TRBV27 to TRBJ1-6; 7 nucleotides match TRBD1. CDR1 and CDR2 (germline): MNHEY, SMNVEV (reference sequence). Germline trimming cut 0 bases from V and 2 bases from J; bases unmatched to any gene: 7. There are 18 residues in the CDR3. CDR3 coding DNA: TGTGCCAGCAGTTTATCCCGGCACAGGGGTGCCTATAATTCACCCCTCCACTTT. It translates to CASSLSRHRGAYNSPLHF.

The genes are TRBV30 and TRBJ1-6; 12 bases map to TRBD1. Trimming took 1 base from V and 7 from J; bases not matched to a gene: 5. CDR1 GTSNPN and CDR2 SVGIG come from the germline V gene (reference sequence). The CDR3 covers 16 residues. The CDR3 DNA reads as TGTGCCTGGAGTGGAACCGGGACAGGGGGCAATTCACCCCTCCACTTT. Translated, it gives CAWSGTGTGGNSPLHF.

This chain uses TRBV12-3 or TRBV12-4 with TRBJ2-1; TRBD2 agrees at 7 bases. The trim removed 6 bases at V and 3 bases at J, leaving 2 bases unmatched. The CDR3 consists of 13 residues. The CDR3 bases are TGTGCCAGCAGGAAGCGGGGCTACAATGAGCAGTTCTTC. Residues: CASRKRGYNEQFF.

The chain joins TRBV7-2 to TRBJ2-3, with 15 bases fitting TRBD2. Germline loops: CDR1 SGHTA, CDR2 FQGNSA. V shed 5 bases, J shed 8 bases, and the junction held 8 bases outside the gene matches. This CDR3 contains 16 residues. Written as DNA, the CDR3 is TGTGCCAGCAGCAAGGGACTAGCGGGGGGCCAGGGTACGCAGTATTTT. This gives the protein CASSKGLAGGQGTQYF. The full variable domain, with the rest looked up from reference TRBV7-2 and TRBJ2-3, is GAGVSQSPSNKVTEKGKDVELRCDPISGHTALYWYRQSLGQGLEFLIYFQGNSAPDKSGLPSDRFSAERTGGSVSTLTIQRTQQEDSAVYLCASSKGLAGGQGTQYFGPGTRLTVL.

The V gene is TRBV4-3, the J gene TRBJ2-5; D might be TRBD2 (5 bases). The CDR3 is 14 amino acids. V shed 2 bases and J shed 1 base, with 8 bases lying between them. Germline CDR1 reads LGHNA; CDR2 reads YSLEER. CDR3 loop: CASSQTRFQETQYF. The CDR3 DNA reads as TGCGCCAGCAGCCAAACTAGATTCCAAGAGACCCAGTACTTC.

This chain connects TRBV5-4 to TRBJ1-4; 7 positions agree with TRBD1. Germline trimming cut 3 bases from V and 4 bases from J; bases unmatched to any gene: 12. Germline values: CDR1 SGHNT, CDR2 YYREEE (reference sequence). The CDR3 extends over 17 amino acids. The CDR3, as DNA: TGTGCCAGCAGCTCAGGGACAGTCCCTAGGGATAATGAAAAACTGTTTTTT. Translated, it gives CASSSGTVPRDNEKLFF.

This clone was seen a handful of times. In nucleotides, the CDR3 is TGTGCCAGCAGCTTAGAAACAGGGGAGGCCGAGCAGTACTTC. As protein: CASSLETGEAEQYF. The chain couples TRBV7-6 to TRBJ2-7, with D perhaps matching TRBD1 (7 bases). Trimming removed 1 base at V and 6 bases at J, with 13 bases between. The germline V gene encodes CDR1 SGHVS and CDR2 FNYEAQ. The CDR3 has 14 amino acids.

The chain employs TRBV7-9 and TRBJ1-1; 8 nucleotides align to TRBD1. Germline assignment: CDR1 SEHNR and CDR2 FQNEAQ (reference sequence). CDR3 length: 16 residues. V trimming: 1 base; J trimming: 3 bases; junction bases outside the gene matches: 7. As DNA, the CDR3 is TGTGCCAGCAGCTTAGGATTCGGACAGGGCGACACTGAAGCTTTCTTT. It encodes CASSLGFGQGDTEAFF.

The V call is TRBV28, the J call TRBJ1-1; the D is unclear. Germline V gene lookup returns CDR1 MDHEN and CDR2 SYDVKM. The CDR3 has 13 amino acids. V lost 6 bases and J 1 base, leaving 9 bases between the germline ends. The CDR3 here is CASRAEWNTEAFF. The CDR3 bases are TGTGCCAGCAGGGCCGAGTGGAACACTGAAGCTTTCTTT.

The CDR3 region is CASSFGFSQETQYF. As DNA, the CDR3 is TGCGCCAGCAGCTTCGGGTTTTCCCAAGAGACCCAGTACTTC. The V gene is TRBV5-1, the J gene TRBJ2-5; D ambiguous. Germline assignment: CDR1 SGHRS and CDR2 YFSETQ. V was cut by 2 bases and J by 1 base, with 9 bases left in between. The CDR3 is made up of 14 amino acids.

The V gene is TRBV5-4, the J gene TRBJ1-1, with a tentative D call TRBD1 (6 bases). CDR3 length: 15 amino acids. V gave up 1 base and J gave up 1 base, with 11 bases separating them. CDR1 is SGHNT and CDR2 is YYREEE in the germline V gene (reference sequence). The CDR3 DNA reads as TGTGCCAGCAGCTTGATTCAGGGGTGGAACACTGAAGCTTTCTTT. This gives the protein CASSLIQGWNTEAFF. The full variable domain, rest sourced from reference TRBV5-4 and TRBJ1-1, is ETGVTQSPTHLIKTRGQQVTLRCSSQSGHNTVSWYQQALGQGPQFIFQYYREEENGRGNFPPRFSGLQFPNYSSELNVNALELDDSALYLCASSLIQGWNTEAFFGQGTRLTVV.

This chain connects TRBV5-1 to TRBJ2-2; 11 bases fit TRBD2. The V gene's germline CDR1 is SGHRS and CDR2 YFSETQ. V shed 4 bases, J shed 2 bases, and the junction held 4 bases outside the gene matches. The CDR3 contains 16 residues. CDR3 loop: CASSRLAGTNTGELFF. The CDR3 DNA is TGCGCCAGCAGCCGACTAGCGGGGACAAACACCGGGGAGCTGTTTTTT.

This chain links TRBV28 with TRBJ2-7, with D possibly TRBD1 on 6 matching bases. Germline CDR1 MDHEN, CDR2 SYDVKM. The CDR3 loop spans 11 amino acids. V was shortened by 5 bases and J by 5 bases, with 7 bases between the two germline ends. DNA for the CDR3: TGTGCCAGCAGTCACAGGGACGAGCAGTACTTC. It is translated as CASSHRDEQYF.

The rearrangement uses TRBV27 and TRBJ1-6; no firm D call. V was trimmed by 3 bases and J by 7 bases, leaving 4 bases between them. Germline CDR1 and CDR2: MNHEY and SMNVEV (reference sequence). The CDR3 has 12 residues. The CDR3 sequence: CASSLPNSPLHF. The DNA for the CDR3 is TGTGCCAGCAGTTTGCCGAATTCACCCCTCCACTTT.

This CDR3 is CASSLGGGETLATNEKLFF. DNA of the CDR3: TGCGCCAGCAGCCTGGGGGGGGGCGAAACCCTTGCAACTAATGAAAAACTGTTTTTT. V usage is TRBV5-1 and J usage is TRBJ1-4, with D perhaps TRBD1 (6 bases). With 4 bases removed from V and 0 bases from J, the gap between germline ends came to 22 bases. This CDR3 comprises 19 residues. Germline loops: CDR1 SGHRS, CDR2 YFSETQ. The variable domain in full, completed from reference TRBV5-1 and TRBJ1-4, reads KAGVTQTPRYLIKTRGQQVTLSCSPISGHRSVSWYQQTPGQGLQFLFEYFSETQRNKGNFPGRFSGRQFSNSRSEMNVSTLELGDSALYLCASSLGGGETLATNEKLFFGSGTQLSVL.

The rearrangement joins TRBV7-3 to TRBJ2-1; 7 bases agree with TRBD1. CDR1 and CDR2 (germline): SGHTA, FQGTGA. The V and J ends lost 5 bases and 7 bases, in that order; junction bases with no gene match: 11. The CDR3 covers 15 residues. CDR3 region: CASSPLRQGRNEQFF. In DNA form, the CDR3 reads TGTGCCAGCAGCCCTCTTCGACAGGGACGGAATGAGCAGTTCTTC.

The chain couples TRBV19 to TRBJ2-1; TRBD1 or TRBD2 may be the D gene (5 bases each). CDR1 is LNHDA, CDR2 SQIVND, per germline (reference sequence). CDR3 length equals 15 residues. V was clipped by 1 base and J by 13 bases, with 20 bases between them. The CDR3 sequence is CASSIGPQPGGAQFF. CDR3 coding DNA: TGTGCCAGTAGTATAGGGCCCCAACCTGGGGGAGCTCAGTTCTTC.

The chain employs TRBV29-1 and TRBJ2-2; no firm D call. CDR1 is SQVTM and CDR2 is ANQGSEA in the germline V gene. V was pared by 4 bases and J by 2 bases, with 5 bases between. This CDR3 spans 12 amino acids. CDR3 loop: CSVVRNTGELFF. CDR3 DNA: TGCAGCGTTGTAAGAAACACCGGGGAGCTGTTTTTT.

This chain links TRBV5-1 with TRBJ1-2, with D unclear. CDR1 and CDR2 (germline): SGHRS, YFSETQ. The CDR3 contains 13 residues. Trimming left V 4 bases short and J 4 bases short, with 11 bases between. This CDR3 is CASSLSDPYGYTF. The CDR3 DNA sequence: TGCGCCAGCAGCCTTTCGGACCCCTATGGCTACACCTTC.